The 24 T cell receptor beta chains listed next were all sequenced from one sample in a study of CD8 T cells in Susac syndrome. RNA, at roughly 0.45 to 1 ug, was reverse transcribed with random hexamers. MiXCR, applied by TCRdb to the immunoSEQ multiplex PCR reads, yields one record per CDR3 protein. There are approximately 130,000 distinct CDR3 sequences in the sample; 94% occur only once, and about 0.098% lies in the top ten. The sequenced sample consisted of CD4+ T cells from PBMCs. The receptors derive from a human donor in good health.

The chain employs TRBV7-8 and TRBJ2-5; D is ambiguous. Trimming removed 0 bases from V and 5 bases from J, with 16 bases in between. Germline V lookup: CDR1 SGHVS, CDR2 FQNEAQ. This CDR3 comprises 16 residues. The CDR3 region is CASSLAFTLTWETQYF. The CDR3 DNA reads as TGTGCCAGCAGCTTAGCATTTACCCTGACCTGGGAGACCCAGTACTTC.

Regarding this clonotype: The junction departs from germline at one end; a sequencing error may be responsible. CDR3: CARSQEDASNSPLHF. CDR3 bases: TGTGCCAGAAGCCAAGAGGATGCTTCCAACTCACCCCTCCACTTT. The V gene is TRBV4-2, the J gene TRBJ1-6; D not resolved. Germline assignment: CDR1 LGHNA and CDR2 YNFKEQ. This CDR3 region has 15 residues.

V usage is TRBV20-1 and J usage is TRBJ1-2; the match to TRBD1 covers 7 bases. V lost 0 bases and J lost 7; bases outside the gene matches: 14. CDR3 length equals 16 residues. Germline V gene lookup returns CDR1 DFQATT and CDR2 SNEGSKA (reference sequence). DNA of the CDR3: TGCAGTGCTAGAGATAGGTGGAACAGGGGTCAAGGTGGCTACACCTTC. Protein: CSARDRWNRGQGGYTF.

The CDR3 loop is CASSQTQFFGTRPTYEQYF. The CDR3 region has the DNA TGTGCCAGCAGCCAAACTCAATTTTTCGGGACTAGGCCTACCTACGAGCAGTACTTC. V usage is TRBV11-2 and J usage is TRBJ2-7; 8 nucleotides agree with TRBD2. The CDR3 loop spans 19 amino acids. V shed 5 bases, J shed 2 bases, and the junction held 20 bases outside the gene matches. Germline CDR1 is SGHAT and CDR2 is FQNNGV.

This chain connects TRBV5-1 to TRBJ1-1; no clear D. V dropped 1 base and J dropped 3 bases, with 7 bases sitting between them. The CDR3 spans 13 residues. In germline, CDR1 is SGHRS, CDR2 YFSETQ. CDR3 bases: TGCGCCAGCAGCTTGCAGGCGGACACTGAAGCTTTCTTT. Protein: CASSLQADTEAFF.

This sequence joins TRBV15 and TRBJ2-6, with unresolved D. The CDR3 runs 15 residues. V was trimmed by 0 bases and J by 0 bases, leaving 3 bases between them. CDR1 and CDR2 (germline): LNHNV, YYDKDF (reference sequence). CDR3 residues: CATSRDRSGANVLTF. For the CDR3, the DNA is TGTGCCACCAGCAGAGATCGCTCTGGGGCCAACGTCCTGACTTTC.

This sequence joins TRBV28 and TRBJ2-7; D not certain. The CDR3 is 13 amino acids. Germline V gives CDR1 MDHEN, CDR2 SYDVKM. V was pared by 7 bases and J by 4 bases, with 14 bases between. The CDR3 loop is CASTTPGVYEQYF. The CDR3 nucleotides read TGTGCCAGCACCACCCCTGGAGTATACGAGCAGTACTTC.

The chain is built from TRBV3-1 and TRBJ2-2; TRBD2 matches 11 bases. This CDR3 has 18 amino acids. Germline trimming cut 2 bases from V and 0 bases from J; bases unmatched to any gene: 5. The germline gives CDR1 LGHDT, CDR2 YNNKEL (reference sequence). The CDR3: CASSQRGLAVANTGELFF. CDR3 DNA sequence: TGTGCCAGCAGCCAAAGGGGACTAGCGGTCGCGAACACCGGGGAGCTGTTTTTT.

The V gene is TRBV29-1, the J gene TRBJ2-1; no reliable D call. CDR1 SQVTM and CDR2 ANQGSEA come from the germline V gene. The V end lost 1 base, the J end lost 2 bases, and 9 bases lay between the germline ends. The CDR3 loop spans 14 amino acids. The CDR3 bases are TGCAGCGTTGAAGCTGCTATCCCCTACAATGAGCAGTTCTTC. This encodes CSVEAAIPYNEQFF.

This clonotype was observed a few times. V and J are TRBV29-1 and TRBJ1-1; possibly TRBD1 for D (5 bases). Germline V gene data show CDR1 as SQVTM and CDR2 as ANQGSEA. The V gene lost 6 bases and the J gene lost 11 bases, with 22 bases spanning the gap. The CDR3 spans 13 residues. The CDR3 DNA reads as TGCAGCGTGGAACCCATATACCTCCCAGGGGCTTTCTTT. Protein: CSVEPIYLPGAFF.

The V gene is TRBV19, the J gene TRBJ2-7; D may be TRBD1 or TRBD2 (5 bases each). Germline V gene sequence: CDR1 LNHDA, CDR2 SQIVND (reference sequence). The CDR3 is made up of 14 amino acids. The V end lost 4 bases, the J end lost 3 bases, and 13 bases lay between the germline ends. Here the CDR3 reads CASSTRDGSYEQYF. DNA of the CDR3: TGTGCCAGTAGTACGAGGGACGGAAGCTACGAGCAGTACTTC.

The V call is TRBV5-5, the J call TRBJ1-1; the D gene is possibly TRBD1 (6 bases). Germline values: CDR1 SGHKS, CDR2 YYEKEE (reference sequence). Trimming left V 2 bases short and J 1 base short, with 9 bases between. The CDR3 totals 14 residues. CDR3: CASSLRGANTEAFF. In nucleotides, the CDR3 is TGTGCCAGCAGCTTAAGGGGGGCGAACACTGAAGCTTTCTTT.

V is TRBV5-1 and J is TRBJ2-1; 8 bases match TRBD1. The CDR3 sequence is 15 residues long. CDR1 SGHRS and CDR2 YFSETQ come from the germline V gene. V lost 3 bases to trimming and J lost 9 bases; unmatched junction nucleotides: 11. The CDR3 nucleotides read TGCGCCAGCAGCTCCCGGACAGGGTCATTCGGTGAGCAGTTCTTC. Translation gives CASSSRTGSFGEQFF.

V gene TRBV3-1 combines with J gene TRBJ1-4; tentatively, D is TRBD1 (6 bases). CDR1 is LGHDT and CDR2 is YNNKEL in the germline V gene (reference sequence). This CDR3 comprises 14 residues. V was shortened by 3 bases and J by 6 bases, with 11 bases between the two germline ends. CDR3 protein: CASSHPTGDEKLFF. The CDR3 DNA reads as TGTGCCAGCAGCCACCCGACAGGAGATGAAAAACTGTTTTTT.

The chain uses TRBV28 and TRBJ1-2, with TRBD1 as a possible D gene (5 bases). Germline V gene sequence: CDR1 MDHEN, CDR2 SYDVKM. Trimming stripped 6 bases from V and 5 bases from J, with 10 bases between. CDR3 size: 12 residues. CDR3 sequence (DNA): TGTGCCAGCAGGGGACCGACGTATGGCTACACCTTC. Translated, it gives CASRGPTYGYTF.

The chain recombines TRBV3-1 with TRBJ1-5; TRBD1 aligns across 7 bases. Trimming at V came to 0 bases and at J to 9 bases, leaving 8 bases not matched to a gene. CDR1 is LGHDT and CDR2 is YNNKEL in the germline V gene (reference sequence). The CDR3 runs to 15 residues. CDR3 loop: CASSQDGTAMRPQHF. DNA of the CDR3: TGTGCCAGCAGCCAAGACGGGACAGCCATGCGGCCCCAGCATTTT. Full variable domain (remainder filled in from reference TRBV3-1 and TRBJ1-5): DTAVSQTPKYLVTQMGNDKSIKCEQNLGHDTMYWYKQDSKKFLKIMFSYNNKELIINETVPNRFSPKSPDKAHLNLHINSLELGDSAVYFCASSQDGTAMRPQHFGDGTRLSIL.

The chain carries TRBV29-1 and TRBJ2-5; 7 bases map to TRBD1. Per the germline V gene, CDR1 is SQVTM and CDR2 is ANQGSEA. The trim removed 4 bases at V and 4 bases at J, leaving 6 bases unmatched. This CDR3 comprises 13 residues. The CDR3 region is CSVGKGARETQYF. The CDR3 DNA reads as TGCAGCGTTGGAAAGGGGGCGCGAGAGACCCAGTACTTC.

The genes are TRBV7-2 and TRBJ2-6; D is unresolved. Germline V CDR1 and CDR2: SGHTA, FQGNSA. The V end was cut by 2 bases, the J end by 2 bases, with 10 bases between. CDR3 length equals 16 residues. CDR3 in amino acids: CASSLSAGAGANVLTF. The CDR3 nucleotides read TGTGCCAGCAGCTTATCTGCCGGAGCTGGGGCCAACGTCCTGACTTTC.

V gene TRBV2 combines with J gene TRBJ1-1; D is uncertain. V lost 3 bases and J lost 0, with 11 bases in between. The CDR3 has 15 amino acids. In germline, CDR1 is SNHLY, CDR2 FYNNEI. The chain's CDR3 is CASSDLGPMNTEAFF. In nucleotides, the CDR3 is TGTGCCAGCAGTGACCTGGGCCCCATGAACACTGAAGCTTTCTTT. The full variable domain, rest sourced from reference TRBV2 and TRBJ1-1, is EPEVTQTPSHQVTQMGQEVILRCVPISNHLYFYWYRQILGQKVEFLVSFYNNEISEKSEIFDDQFSVERPDGSNFTLKIRSTKLEDSAMYFCASSDLGPMNTEAFFGQGTRLTVV.

The chain couples TRBV6-5 to TRBJ2-2, with TRBD2 matching 15 bases. Germline V CDR1 and CDR2: MNHEY, SVGAGI. This CDR3 comprises 18 residues. After removal of 2 bases from V and 3 bases from J, the junction contained 4 bases not matched to a gene. CDR3 bases: TGTGCCAGCAGTTACGGGACTAGCGGGAGGAGGTACACCGGGGAGCTGTTTTTT. Translation gives CASSYGTSGRRYTGELFF.

This sequence joins TRBV7-2 and TRBJ2-1, with D maybe TRBD1 (5 bases). The CDR3 runs to 14 residues. Trimming took 3 bases from V and 4 from J, leaving 10 bases between them. Germline CDR1 and CDR2: SGHTA and FQGNSA. The CDR3 DNA follows: TGTGCCAGCAGCTTCAGAGACAGATACAATGAGCAGTTCTTC. Protein product: CASSFRDRYNEQFF.

The V gene is TRBV10-3, the J gene TRBJ1-1, with D tentatively TRBD1 (6 bases). V shed 6 bases and J shed 2 bases, with 10 bases lying between them. CDR3 length equals 13 residues. The germline gives CDR1 ENHRY, CDR2 SYGVKD. The DNA for the CDR3 is TGTGCCATCAGCATACAGGGAAACACTGAAGCTTTCTTT. As protein: CAISIQGNTEAFF.

The chain recombines TRBV30 with TRBJ2-3; 8 positions agree with TRBD2. There are 16 residues in the CDR3. J lost 2 bases, V lost 2 bases, and 9 bases had no gene match. Germline lookup yields CDR1 GTSNPN and CDR2 SVGIG (reference sequence). The CDR3 DNA reads TGTGCCTGGAGTCAAACTAGCGGAAGGTTCACAGATACGCAGTATTTT. It codes for CAWSQTSGRFTDTQYF. Based on the CDR3 plus reference TRBV30 and TRBJ2-3, the full variable domain is SQTIHQWPATLVQPVGSPLSLECTVEGTSNPNLYWYRQAAGRGLQLLFYSVGIGQISSEVPQNLSASRPQDRQFILSSKKLLLSDSGFYLCAWSQTSGRFTDTQYFGPGTRLTVL.

The chain has TRBV19 and TRBJ1-5; no firm D call. The CDR3 is 16 residues long. Germline V gene data show CDR1 as LNHDA and CDR2 as SQIVND (reference sequence). Trimming cost V 1 base and J 0 bases, with 10 bases left between them. CDR3 amino acids: CASSIGATDSNQPQHF. CDR3 sequence (DNA): TGTGCCAGTAGTATAGGGGCAACCGATAGCAATCAGCCCCAGCATTTT.